Below are 23 T cell receptor beta chains sequenced from a single sample in a study of blood T cell repertoires in COVID-19. Profiled with immunoSEQ multiplex PCR; TCRdb holds only in-frame clones, not every one. Counted here are 220,000 or so clones, nearly 90% occurring once; the ten biggest clones make up less than 15%. The sequenced sample was PBMCs or T cells enriched from blood (not recorded which). Receptors originate from a man in his thirties or forties who had been exposed to COVID-19.

This clone was recorded only once. The CDR3 DNA follows: TGTGCCAGCAGCTTAGACTGGGACAGTACCTTCGGATTGTACTTC. Translation: CASSLDWDSTFGLYF. J is TRBJ2-7 and V is TRBV11-2; 7 positions agree with TRBD1. V shed 0 bases and J 12 bases; nucleotides not matched to a gene: 14. Germline loops: CDR1 SGHAT, CDR2 FQNNGV. The CDR3 has 15 amino acids.

The CDR3 DNA follows: TGTGCCAGCAGCTTAGCAGGGGCGAACACTGAAGCTTTCTTT. Translated: CASSLAGANTEAFF. J is TRBJ1-1 and V is TRBV7-9, with D possibly matching TRBD1 (5 bases). In germline, CDR1 is SEHNR, CDR2 FQNEAQ (reference sequence). This CDR3 contains 14 residues. The V and J ends lost 0 bases and 1 base respectively, with 6 bases between them.

The chain links TRBV5-3 to TRBJ2-3; TRBD2 agrees at 9 bases. TRBV5-3 is filed as an ORF, its function uncertain. V lost 1 base and J lost 9; bases outside the gene matches: 6. The CDR3 is 14 residues long. The CDR3 nucleotides are TGTGCCAGAAGCTTGAGCGGGGGGAGAAGAACGCAGTATTTT. This translates into CARSLSGGRRTQYF.

The rearrangement joins TRBV5-1 to TRBJ1-1; a possible D gene is TRBD1 (6 bases). The CDR3 extends over 15 amino acids. CDR1 and CDR2 from the germline V gene are SGHRS and YFSETQ. Trimming took off 0 bases at V and 5 bases at J, with 14 bases between the two ends. CDR3 loop: CASSLEAGEGTEAFF. The CDR3 nucleotides are TGCGCCAGCAGCTTGGAGGCAGGGGAGGGGACTGAAGCTTTCTTT. Based on the CDR3 plus reference TRBV5-1 and TRBJ1-1, the full variable domain is KAGVTQTPRYLIKTRGQQVTLSCSPISGHRSVSWYQQTPGQGLQFLFEYFSETQRNKGNFPGRFSGRQFSNSRSEMNVSTLELGDSALYLCASSLEAGEGTEAFFGQGTRLTVV.

The J gene is TRBJ1-4, the V gene TRBV7-9; possibly TRBD1 for D (6 bases). Germline lookup yields CDR1 SEHNR and CDR2 FQNEAQ (reference sequence). The V end lost 4 bases, the J end lost 8 bases, and 14 bases lay between the germline ends. This CDR3 has 14 amino acids. The CDR3 DNA sequence: TGTGCCAGCAGCTCTCAGGGGAGGGCAGAAAAACTGTTTTTT. It is translated as CASSSQGRAEKLFF. Using reference TRBV7-9 and TRBJ1-4 for the parts outside the CDR3, the full variable domain is DTGVSQNPRHKITKRGQNVTFRCDPISEHNRLYWYRQTLGQGPEFLTYFQNEAQLEKSRLLSDRFSAERPKGSFSTLEIQRTEQGDSAMYLCASSSQGRAEKLFFGSGTQLSVL.

The chain uses TRBV5-4 and TRBJ2-3, with TRBD2 matching over 12 bases. V lost 4 bases and J lost 2; bases outside the gene matches: 2. Germline CDR1 and CDR2: SGHNT and YYREEE (reference sequence). The CDR3 covers 15 residues. The CDR3 loop reads CASSRTSGTTDTQYF. The CDR3 nucleotides read TGTGCCAGCAGCCGGACTAGCGGGACCACAGATACGCAGTATTTT.

The table lists this clone with a count of one. The chain recombines TRBV6-1 with TRBJ1-2; D perhaps matches TRBD1 (5 bases). This CDR3 spans 15 amino acids. V shed 3 bases and J shed 0 bases, with 11 bases lying between them. Germline V gene data show CDR1 as MNHNS and CDR2 as SASEGT. In DNA form, the CDR3 reads TGTGCCAGCAGTGAGGGACTGAGGTCTAACTATGGCTACACCTTC. Amino acid sequence: CASSEGLRSNYGYTF.

The genes are TRBV27 and TRBJ1-4, with a tentative D call TRBD1 (6 bases). The CDR3 is 19 amino acids. Trimming shortened V by 0 bases and J by 4 bases, and 21 bases separated the two germline ends. CDR1 is MNHEY, CDR2 SMNVEV, per germline (reference sequence). As DNA, the CDR3 is TGTGCCAGCAGTTTATCGATTGGGGGCAGACCCCCACATAATGAAAAACTGTTTTTT. Its protein product is CASSLSIGGRPPHNEKLFF.

The chain joins TRBV5-6 to TRBJ1-4; TRBD1 agrees at 8 bases. J gave up 0 bases and V 3 bases, and 4 bases lay outside the gene matches. The CDR3 covers 16 residues. The V gene's germline CDR1 is SGHDT and CDR2 YYEEEE. CDR3 sequence: CASSSTGDATNEKLFF. The CDR3 bases are TGTGCCAGCAGCTCGACAGGGGATGCAACTAATGAAAAACTGTTTTTT.

This clone was seen only once. The chain carries TRBV3-1 (or the pseudogene TRBV3-2) and TRBJ1-2, with TRBD1 matching over 11 bases. V lost 2 bases to trimming and J lost 6 bases; unmatched junction nucleotides: 2. CDR3 length: 14 residues. CDR1 and CDR2 from the germline V gene are LGHDT and YNNKEL (reference sequence). The CDR3 nucleotides read TGTGCCAGCAGCCAACTGGGACAGGGGGATGGCTACACCTTC. This gives the protein CASSQLGQGDGYTF.

This chain joins TRBV6-5 and TRBJ2-1, with 8 bases aligning to TRBD2. CDR1 MNHEY and CDR2 SVGAGI come from the germline V gene. Losses at the gene ends were 8 bases for V and 4 bases for J; bases not matched to a gene: 7. This CDR3 contains 14 residues. CDR3 coding DNA: TGTGCCAGCTGTAGCGGGGAATATTACAATGAGCAGTTCTTC. Protein product: CASCSGEYYNEQFF.

The chain joins TRBV5-6 to TRBJ1-1, with a possible D match to TRBD1 (5 bases). The CDR3 consists of 13 residues. Trimming removed 2 bases at V and 3 bases at J, with 8 bases between. The germline V gene encodes CDR1 SGHDT and CDR2 YYEEEE. The CDR3 sequence is CASSFGADTEAFF. CDR3 sequence (DNA): TGTGCCAGCAGCTTTGGGGCGGACACTGAAGCTTTCTTT.

V gene TRBV2 combines with J gene TRBJ1-1, with D hard to call. Germline V gives CDR1 SNHLY, CDR2 FYNNEI. V was shortened by 3 bases and J by 3 bases, with 11 bases between the two germline ends. CDR3 length: 14 residues. In DNA, the CDR3 is TGTGCCAGCAGTGAGGCATTATACGACACTGAAGCTTTCTTT. It translates to CASSEALYDTEAFF.

Here the CDR3 DNA reads TGCGCCAGCAGCCCCAACCCCGGAGGCAGGGGGCTTAATGAAAAACTGTTTTTT. Amino acid sequence: CASSPNPGGRGLNEKLFF. V usage is TRBV5-1 and J usage is TRBJ1-4; 8 nucleotides agree with TRBD1. The germline V gene has CDR1 SGHRS and CDR2 YFSETQ. J lost 4 bases, V lost 4 bases, and 15 bases had no gene match. This CDR3 is 18 amino acids long.

In DNA form, the CDR3 reads TGTGCCAGCAGTTGGCAGGAGGGCTATGGCTACACCTTC. It is translated as CASSWQEGYGYTF. J is TRBJ1-2 and V is TRBV12-3 or TRBV12-4; D gene ambiguous. The CDR3 sequence is 13 residues long. Trimming removed 4 bases at V and 4 bases at J, with 10 bases between.

CDR3 bases: TGTGCCAGCAGCTTTAGGGGACTAGCGGGGGCCCGCCCGGGGGATGAGCAGTTCTTC. Protein product: CASSFRGLAGARPGDEQFF. The chain links TRBV7-6 to TRBJ2-1; 14 bases are a match to TRBD2. The ends lost 3 bases at V and 8 bases at J; junction bases unmatched: 15. The CDR3 sequence is 19 residues long. Germline V gives CDR1 SGHVS, CDR2 FNYEAQ.

The J gene is TRBJ2-7, the V gene TRBV15; tentatively, D is TRBD1 (7 bases). V gave up 1 base and J gave up 7 bases, with 14 bases separating them. In germline, CDR1 is LNHNV, CDR2 YYDKDF (reference sequence). The CDR3 runs to 14 residues. The CDR3, as DNA: TGTGCCACCAGCAGAGGGGGGGACAGCGGGGAGCAGTACTTC. Translation: CATSRGGDSGEQYF.

V usage is TRBV9 and J usage is TRBJ1-2; TRBD1 is a possible D gene (6 bases). Germline V gene lookup returns CDR1 SGDLS and CDR2 YYNGEE. Between the trimmed V and J ends, which lost 3 bases and 3 bases, there was a span of 18 bases. CDR3 length: 16 amino acids. The CDR3 loop is CASSATGSGLDYGYTF. CDR3 nucleotide sequence: TGTGCCAGCAGCGCAACAGGGTCTGGGCTCGACTATGGCTACACCTTC.

The V call is TRBV20-1, the J call TRBJ1-1; no firm D call. V lost 3 bases, J lost 0 bases, and 14 bases lay in between. The CDR3 loop spans 15 amino acids. The V gene's germline CDR1 is DFQATT and CDR2 SNEGSKA (reference sequence). CDR3 in DNA: TGCAGTGCTAGTTATCCTACAGCCATGAACACTGAAGCTTTCTTT. Protein sequence: CSASYPTAMNTEAFF.

The gene calls are TRBV19 and TRBJ2-3, with a possible D match to TRBD1 (6 bases). The CDR3 is 15 amino acids. In germline, CDR1 is LNHDA, CDR2 SQIVND (reference sequence). V was shortened by 3 bases and J by 14 bases, with 24 bases between the two germline ends. In DNA form, the CDR3 reads TGTGCCAGTAGTATCCCTCCTTCCGGACAGCCCGCTCTGTATTTT. This codes for CASSIPPSGQPALYF.

This chain joins TRBV19 and TRBJ2-7; 8 positions match TRBD1. After removal of 6 bases from V and 4 bases from J, the junction contained 8 bases not matched to a gene. The CDR3 contains 14 residues. The germline CDR1 and CDR2 sequences are LNHDA and SQIVND (reference sequence). CDR3 DNA: TGTGCCAGTAGCAAGGGGGACAGGATTTACGAGCAGTACTTC. Translating gives CASSKGDRIYEQYF.

The rearrangement uses TRBV5-6 and TRBJ1-4, with 8 bases aligning to TRBD1. Germline V gene lookup returns CDR1 SGHDT and CDR2 YYEEEE. The CDR3 runs 15 residues. V gave up 4 bases and J gave up 7 bases; unmatched junction bases: 9. CDR3 nucleotide sequence: TGTGCCAGCAGCGCAAGGACAGGGTTTGGTGAAAAACTGTTTTTT. It encodes CASSARTGFGEKLFF.

The chain carries TRBV5-1 and TRBJ2-1, with 10 positions matching TRBD2. The CDR3 is 15 amino acids. Germline-derived CDR1 and CDR2 are SGHRS and YFSETQ. V was clipped by 2 bases and J by 3 bases; unmatched bases: 2. The CDR3 here is CASSLGLADYNEQFF. CDR3 nucleotide sequence: TGCGCCAGCAGCTTAGGACTAGCGGACTACAATGAGCAGTTCTTC.